These T cell receptor beta chains were read from a single sample in a study of blood T cell repertoires in COVID-19. Assay used: immunoSEQ multiplex PCR; TCRdb lists only in-frame clones, some missing. The sample has under 150,000 clones; 80% to 90% are singletons. Sequencing input: peripheral blood. The receptor set was obtained from a woman between 40 and 50 years old with acute or convalescent COVID-19. The CDR3 runs from the conserved cysteine through the conserved F or W. Each record gives: V gene, J gene, D gene, clone size, CDR3 DNA, CDR3 protein. The D gene is left open where the match is weak. Clone size is shown for a subset of rows, as once, few, many or a class of expanded clone.

V gene: TRBV19
J gene: TRBJ1-2
D gene: TRBD1
clone size: -
CDR3 DNA: TGTGCCAGTAGTATAGCAACCGGGACAGACTATGGCTACACCTTC
CDR3 protein: CASSIATGTDYGYTF

V gene: TRBV7-9
J gene: TRBJ2-2
D gene: TRBD1
clone size: -
CDR3 DNA: TGTGCCAGCAGGACAGGGGACACCGGGGAGCTGTTTTTT
CDR3 protein: CASRTGDTGELFF

V gene: TRBV5-4
J gene: TRBJ1-3
D gene: -
clone size: -
CDR3 DNA: TGTGCCAGCAGCTTGGCGGGGTCCGGAAACACCATATATTTT
CDR3 protein: CASSLAGSGNTIYF

V gene: TRBV9
J gene: TRBJ2-7
D gene: TRBD1
clone size: few
CDR3 DNA: TGTGCCACCCAGTCCGGGACAGGACCCTACGAGCAGTACTTC
CDR3 protein: CATQSGTGPYEQYF

V gene: TRBV3-1/TRBV3-2
J gene: TRBJ2-3
D gene: -
clone size: -
CDR3 DNA: TGTGCCAGCAGCCAAGATGACTCCTCGGGCACAGATACGCAGTATTTT
CDR3 protein: CASSQDDSSGTDTQYF

V gene: TRBV19
J gene: TRBJ2-7
D gene: TRBD1
clone size: few
CDR3 DNA: TGTGCCAGCTGGAAGCGGGACAGGGGGCTCAACGAGCAGTACTTC
CDR3 protein: CASWKRDRGLNEQYF

V gene: TRBV18
J gene: TRBJ1-1
D gene: TRBD1
clone size: -
CDR3 DNA: TGTGCCAGCTCACCTGACCCGGACAGGGCGAACACTGAAGCTTTCTTT
CDR3 protein: CASSPDPDRANTEAFF

V gene: TRBV4-1
J gene: TRBJ2-4
D gene: TRBD1
clone size: -
CDR3 DNA: TGCGCCAGCAGCTACCGACAGGGGAACAAAAACATTCAGTACTTC
CDR3 protein: CASSYRQGNKNIQYF

V gene: TRBV7-9
J gene: TRBJ2-3
D gene: TRBD1
clone size: -
CDR3 DNA: TGTGCCAGCAGCTTACGCCGTCCGGGACAGCGCGTCGATACGCAGTATTTT
CDR3 protein: CASSLRRPGQRVDTQYF

V gene: TRBV27
J gene: TRBJ1-1
D gene: -
clone size: few
CDR3 DNA: TGTGCCAGCAGTTTCCAGACAGGCCGCACTGAAGCTTTCTTT
CDR3 protein: CASSFQTGRTEAFF

V gene: TRBV21-1
J gene: TRBJ2-7
D gene: -
clone size: -
CDR3 DNA: TGTGCCAGCAGCAAAAGGGACAACTCTTACGAGCAGTACTTC
CDR3 protein: CASSKRDNSYEQYF

V gene: TRBV30
J gene: TRBJ2-1
D gene: -
clone size: few
CDR3 DNA: TGTGCCTGGAGTAGGAATACCCTGCGGTACAATGAGCAGTTCTTC
CDR3 protein: CAWSRNTLRYNEQFF

V gene: TRBV9
J gene: TRBJ2-1
D gene: TRBD2
clone size: -
CDR3 DNA: TGTGCCAGCAGAGCGGGAAGCGGCAATGAGCAGTTCTTC
CDR3 protein: CASRAGSGNEQFF

V gene: TRBV7-2
J gene: TRBJ2-5
D gene: -
clone size: -
CDR3 DNA: TGTGCCAGCAGCTTACTCATCAGTGAGACCCAGTACTTC
CDR3 protein: CASSLLISETQYF

V gene: TRBV9
J gene: TRBJ2-2
D gene: TRBD2
clone size: -
CDR3 DNA: TGTGCCAGCAGCGCCCCAGGGACTAGCGGGGGTGGATCCGGGGAGCTGTTTTTT
CDR3 protein: CASSAPGTSGGGSGELFF

V gene: TRBV7-9
J gene: TRBJ2-1
D gene: -
clone size: -
CDR3 DNA: TGTGCCAGCAGCCATCAAGGGGACTCATACAATGAGCAGTTCTTC
CDR3 protein: CASSHQGDSYNEQFF

V gene: TRBV6-1
J gene: TRBJ1-5
D gene: -
clone size: -
CDR3 DNA: TGTGCCAGCAGTGAAAATCACCTCGGAGTTCCGGGTCAGCCCCAGCATTTT
CDR3 protein: CASSENHLGVPGQPQHF

V gene: TRBV6-2/TRBV6-3
J gene: TRBJ2-7
D gene: TRBD1
clone size: -
CDR3 DNA: TGTGCCAGCAGTTACGGGACAGGGGGGACCTACGAGCAGTACTTC
CDR3 protein: CASSYGTGGTYEQYF

V gene: TRBV4-3
J gene: TRBJ1-1
D gene: -
clone size: once
CDR3 DNA: TGCGCCAGCAGCCAATACTACCCTATGAACACTGAAGCTTTCTTT
CDR3 protein: CASSQYYPMNTEAFF

V gene: TRBV18
J gene: TRBJ2-1
D gene: -
clone size: -
CDR3 DNA: TGTGCCAGCTCACCCCCCTTTGGCTTCTACAATGAGCAGTTCTTC
CDR3 protein: CASSPPFGFYNEQFF

V gene: TRBV20-1
J gene: TRBJ2-5
D gene: -
clone size: -
CDR3 DNA: TGCAGTGCTCTCAGAGAGACCCAGTACTTC
CDR3 protein: CSALRETQYF

V gene: TRBV7-2
J gene: TRBJ2-7
D gene: TRBD2
clone size: -
CDR3 DNA: TGTGCCAGCAGCTTGACTAGCGGGGGGTTCCTTGAGCAGTACTTC
CDR3 protein: CASSLTSGGFLEQYF

V gene: TRBV10-3
J gene: TRBJ2-1
D gene: TRBD2
clone size: -
CDR3 DNA: TGTGCCATCAGTGAGAGCCGCGGGGGGGCCGTTGAGCAGTTCTTC
CDR3 protein: CAISESRGGAVEQFF

V gene: TRBV6-6
J gene: TRBJ1-1
D gene: -
clone size: -
CDR3 DNA: TGTGCCAGCAGTCAAATACAGGGCGCTGAAGCTTTCTTT
CDR3 protein: CASSQIQGAEAFF

V gene: TRBV7-9
J gene: TRBJ2-5
D gene: -
clone size: -
CDR3 DNA: TGTGCCAGCAGCGCTGCGCGGGTACTACAAGAGACCCAGTACTTC
CDR3 protein: CASSAARVLQETQYF

V gene: TRBV28
J gene: TRBJ1-1
D gene: TRBD1
clone size: -
CDR3 DNA: TGTGCCAGCAGTTTAAAGGGGGCAGGGGGTTCTGAAGCTTTCTTT
CDR3 protein: CASSLKGAGGSEAFF

V gene: TRBV28
J gene: TRBJ2-5
D gene: -
clone size: -
CDR3 DNA: TGTGCCAGCAGTTTCTACGCCCTCGTAGAGACCCAGTACTTC
CDR3 protein: CASSFYALVETQYF

V gene: TRBV18
J gene: TRBJ1-1
D gene: -
clone size: -
CDR3 DNA: TGTGCCAGCTCACCAGGGGCGGGAACTGAAGCTTTCTTT
CDR3 protein: CASSPGAGTEAFF

V gene: TRBV5-5
J gene: TRBJ1-5
D gene: TRBD1
clone size: -
CDR3 DNA: TGTGCCAGCAGCCAAGAGGGACAGGTGGATCAGCCCCAGCATTTT
CDR3 protein: CASSQEGQVDQPQHF

V gene: TRBV4-1
J gene: TRBJ2-3
D gene: TRBD2
clone size: few
CDR3 DNA: TGCGCCAGCAGCCAAGGAAATAGCGGGGGCACAGATACGCAGTATTTT
CDR3 protein: CASSQGNSGGTDTQYF

V gene: TRBV4-3
J gene: TRBJ1-3
D gene: -
clone size: -
CDR3 DNA: TGCGCCAGCAGCCAAGATGCCGGGTCAGGAAACACCATATATTTT
CDR3 protein: CASSQDAGSGNTIYF

V gene: TRBV30
J gene: TRBJ1-2
D gene: -
clone size: -
CDR3 DNA: TGTGCCTGGGCGCCCGGGGGGAGGAATGGCTACACCTTC
CDR3 protein: CAWAPGGRNGYTF

V gene: TRBV27
J gene: TRBJ1-1
D gene: TRBD1
clone size: -
CDR3 DNA: TGTGCCAGCAGTTTATGGGGACAGGTGAACACTGAAGCTTTCTTT
CDR3 protein: CASSLWGQVNTEAFF

V gene: TRBV7-9
J gene: TRBJ1-3
D gene: TRBD1
clone size: few
CDR3 DNA: TGTGCCAGCAGCTTACTTCGGGACAGCCGGATCTCTGGAAACACCATATATTTT
CDR3 protein: CASSLLRDSRISGNTIYF

V gene: TRBV19
J gene: TRBJ2-1
D gene: -
clone size: -
CDR3 DNA: TGTGCCAGTAGTATACTGGGGGGGGCCCGGTATGAGCAGTTCTTC
CDR3 protein: CASSILGGARYEQFF

V gene: TRBV11-3
J gene: TRBJ1-2
D gene: -
clone size: -
CDR3 DNA: TGTGCCAGCAGCTTGCCGACAAACACCTTC
CDR3 protein: CASSLPTNTF

V gene: TRBV5-4
J gene: TRBJ2-5
D gene: TRBD2
clone size: -
CDR3 DNA: TGTGCCAGCAGCGTACTAGCGAGCAGGGAGACCCAGTACTTC
CDR3 protein: CASSVLASRETQYF

V gene: TRBV7-2
J gene: TRBJ2-5
D gene: TRBD2
clone size: -
CDR3 DNA: TGTGCCAGCAGCTTATGGGGGGGAGAGACCCAGTACTTC
CDR3 protein: CASSLWGGETQYF

V gene: TRBV5-4
J gene: TRBJ1-2
D gene: TRBD1
clone size: few
CDR3 DNA: TGTGCCAGCAGCCTGGGACAGGGGATTTCCCGCGGCTATGGCTACACCTTC
CDR3 protein: CASSLGQGISRGYGYTF

V gene: TRBV13
J gene: TRBJ2-5
D gene: TRBD1
clone size: -
CDR3 DNA: TGTGCCAGCAGCCGACCGGGACAGGGGGAGACCCAGTACTTC
CDR3 protein: CASSRPGQGETQYF

V gene: TRBV30
J gene: TRBJ1-1
D gene: -
clone size: -
CDR3 DNA: TGTGCCTGGAGTGGGAGGACGGGGGAGACTGAAGCTTTCTTT
CDR3 protein: CAWSGRTGETEAFF

V gene: TRBV10-3
J gene: TRBJ2-7
D gene: TRBD1
clone size: -
CDR3 DNA: TGTGCCATCACCGGTAGTCAGGGGGCCGGAGAGCAGTACTTC
CDR3 protein: CAITGSQGAGEQYF

V gene: TRBV2
J gene: TRBJ2-1
D gene: TRBD1
clone size: -
CDR3 DNA: TGTGCCAGCAGGACAGGGTATTCTGAGCAGTTCTTC
CDR3 protein: CASRTGYSEQFF

V gene: TRBV19
J gene: TRBJ1-5
D gene: TRBD1
clone size: -
CDR3 DNA: TGTGCCAGTAGAACCACAGGGGAGAGCAATCAGCCCCAGCATTTT
CDR3 protein: CASRTTGESNQPQHF

V gene: TRBV7-3
J gene: TRBJ2-5
D gene: -
clone size: -
CDR3 DNA: TGTGCCAGCAGCGCGGGACGGAACACGCAAGAGACCCAGTACTTC
CDR3 protein: CASSAGRNTQETQYF

V gene: TRBV10-3
J gene: TRBJ2-7
D gene: -
clone size: -
CDR3 DNA: TGTGCCATCAGTGAGTCCGGACTTTACGAGCAGTACTTC
CDR3 protein: CAISESGLYEQYF

V gene: TRBV10-3
J gene: TRBJ2-1
D gene: TRBD2
clone size: once
CDR3 DNA: TGTGCCATCAGTGGGTCTAGCGGGAGGATAAATGAGCAGTTCTTC
CDR3 protein: CAISGSSGRINEQFF

V gene: TRBV19
J gene: TRBJ1-6
D gene: -
clone size: -
CDR3 DNA: TGTGCCAGTAGCCCTTGGGGGCATGGGCTATCCTATAATTCACCCCTCCACTTT
CDR3 protein: CASSPWGHGLSYNSPLHF

V gene: TRBV15
J gene: TRBJ1-4
D gene: -
clone size: -
CDR3 DNA: TGTGCCACCAGCAGAGATACGATGCTCGAGGGACTGTTTTTT
CDR3 protein: CATSRDTMLEGLFF

V gene: TRBV14
J gene: TRBJ2-3
D gene: -
clone size: -
CDR3 DNA: TGTGCCAGCAGCCCATATAGCGTGTCTAGCACAGATACGCAGTATTTT
CDR3 protein: CASSPYSVSSTDTQYF

V gene: TRBV5-4
J gene: TRBJ2-4
D gene: TRBD2
clone size: -
CDR3 DNA: TGTGCCAGCAGCTTAGCGGGGGACGCCAAAAACATTCAGTACTTC
CDR3 protein: CASSLAGDAKNIQYF

V gene: TRBV7-6
J gene: TRBJ2-1
D gene: TRBD2
clone size: -
CDR3 DNA: TGTGCCAGCAGCTTTTTGGGGACTAGCGGAGCCTACAATGAGCAGTTCTTC
CDR3 protein: CASSFLGTSGAYNEQFF

V gene: TRBV20-1
J gene: TRBJ1-2
D gene: -
clone size: -
CDR3 DNA: TGCAGTGTTCAGGGTTTCTATGGCTACACCTTC
CDR3 protein: CSVQGFYGYTF

V gene: TRBV4-1
J gene: TRBJ2-2
D gene: TRBD1
clone size: few
CDR3 DNA: TGCGCCAGCAGTGCCGGGCCGAGGAGGGACAGGGCGAACGGGGAGCTGTTTTTT
CDR3 protein: CASSAGPRRDRANGELFF

V gene: TRBV27
J gene: TRBJ1-1
D gene: -
clone size: -
CDR3 DNA: TGTGCCAGCAGTTTGCGGGCCTTTAACACTGAAGCTTTCTTT
CDR3 protein: CASSLRAFNTEAFF